Listed here are 17 T cell receptor beta chains from one sample, sequenced in a study of cytomegalovirus exposure and HLA in healthy donors. PCR involved 60 Vbeta and 13 Jbeta primers. Sequenced by immunoSEQ multiplex PCR; TCRdb stores in-frame clones only, minus some. In the table there are 60,000 to 65,000 clones, roughly 80% of which are singletons. Sequenced sample: PBMCs. The receptors originated from a woman aged 40 to 49 in good health and CMV-seropositive.

This chain links TRBV4-3 with TRBJ2-4, with 10 bases fitting TRBD1. The CDR3 loop spans 17 amino acids. Germline values: CDR1 LGHNA, CDR2 YSLEER. V was pared by 4 bases and J by 1 base, with 7 bases of the junction left unmatched. CDR3 amino acids: CASSLGGQGDAKNIQYF. The CDR3 coding sequence is TGCGCCAGCAGCCTCGGCGGACAGGGGGATGCCAAAAACATTCAGTACTTC.

V and J are TRBV6-5 and TRBJ1-1; 10 positions match TRBD1. J gave up 6 bases and V 2 bases, and 6 bases lay outside the gene matches. This CDR3 region has 15 residues. Germline V gene lookup returns CDR1 MNHEY and CDR2 SVGAGI. Here the CDR3 reads CASSYGSGQGAEAFF. In nucleotides, the CDR3 is TGTGCCAGCAGTTACGGGTCAGGACAGGGGGCTGAAGCTTTCTTT.

V and J are TRBV25-1 and TRBJ2-1; D is possibly TRBD1 (6 bases). This CDR3 contains 15 residues. Trimming cost V 3 bases and J 9 bases, with 18 bases left between them. From germline, CDR1 is MGHDK and CDR2 SYGVNS. CDR3 coding DNA: TGTGCCAGCAGTGATTTAGTGGGGGCCAGTTCTGAGCAGTTCTTC. This encodes CASSDLVGASSEQFF.

This sequence joins TRBV6-6 and TRBJ2-1, with D possibly being TRBD1 (5 bases). Trimming left V 3 bases short and J 8 bases short, with 11 bases between. The CDR3 runs to 13 residues. Germline V CDR1 and CDR2: MNHNY, SVGAGI (reference sequence). The CDR3 is CASSYPQDYEQFF. The CDR3 nucleotides are TGTGCCAGCAGTTATCCACAGGATTATGAGCAGTTCTTC.

This rearrangement joins TRBV19 to TRBJ2-1; the match to TRBD2 covers 13 bases. This CDR3 contains 17 residues. V shed 5 bases and J 7 bases; nucleotides not matched to a gene: 11. CDR1 is LNHDA and CDR2 is SQIVND in the germline V gene (reference sequence). The CDR3 DNA reads as TGTGCCAGTAGTGCGAGGGGGGGACTAGCGGGGCGTAATGAGCAGTTCTTC. This sequence encodes CASSARGGLAGRNEQFF.

In DNA, the CDR3 is TGTGCCAGCAGCTCCACAGGGGCCCGGAACACTGAAGCTTTCTTT. Translating gives CASSSTGARNTEAFF. The chain combines TRBV7-2 with TRBJ1-1; 7 bases align to TRBD1. The germline V gene has CDR1 SGHTA and CDR2 FQGNSA. The trim removed 4 bases at V and 1 base at J, leaving 6 bases unmatched. This CDR3 region has 15 residues.

V usage is TRBV5-1 and J usage is TRBJ2-3; TRBD2 agrees at 7 bases. The CDR3 is 14 amino acids. CDR1 and CDR2 (germline): SGHRS, YFSETQ. J lost 6 bases, V lost 0 bases, and 4 bases had no gene match. DNA for the CDR3: TGCGCCAGCAGCTTGGAGGGAGGGGAGGATACGCAGTATTTT. Its protein is CASSLEGGEDTQYF.

CDR3 DNA: TGTGCCAGCAGCTTGGGGCACTCTGGGGCCAACGTCCTGACTTTC. Protein sequence: CASSLGHSGANVLTF. The chain links TRBV5-4 to TRBJ2-6; D is uncertain. This CDR3 region has 15 residues. V lost 0 bases to trimming and J lost 0 bases, with 4 bases between them. CDR1 is SGHNT, CDR2 YYREEE, per germline (reference sequence).

The chain uses TRBV19 and TRBJ2-3, with 7 bases identical to TRBD2. Germline CDR1 reads LNHDA; CDR2 reads SQIVND (reference sequence). Trimming at V came to 5 bases and at J to 3 bases, leaving 14 bases not matched to a gene. The CDR3 length is 17 residues. The CDR3: CASSGRGSNLGTDTQYF. CDR3 in DNA: TGTGCCAGTAGTGGGCGGGGGAGTAACTTAGGGACAGATACGCAGTATTTT. The full variable domain, rest sourced from reference TRBV19 and TRBJ2-3, is DGGITQSPKYLFRKEGQNVTLSCEQNLNHDAMYWYRQDPGQGLRLIYYSQIVNDFQKGDIAEGYSVSREKKESFPLTVTSAQKNPTAFYLCASSGRGSNLGTDTQYFGPGTRLTVL.

This rearrangement joins TRBV4-1 to TRBJ1-2; 8 bases agree with TRBD1. Germline loops: CDR1 MGHRA, CDR2 YSYEKL. The CDR3 length is 14 residues. The V segment lost 6 bases and the J segment 8 bases; nucleotides outside the gene matches: 11. CDR3 sequence: CASSEDREGWGYTF. The DNA for the CDR3 is TGCGCCAGCAGTGAGGACAGGGAAGGGTGGGGCTACACCTTC.

This clone appeared a single time. The chain carries TRBV29-1 and TRBJ2-1, with 12 bases that match TRBD2. The germline V gene encodes CDR1 SQVTM and CDR2 ANQGSEA. CDR3 length: 14 residues. The J segment lost 4 bases and the V segment lost 6 bases, leaving 4 bases of the junction unmatched. CDR3 in amino acids: CSVTSGGIYNEQFF. The CDR3 DNA sequence: TGCAGCGTCACTAGCGGGGGGATTTACAATGAGCAGTTCTTC.

This chain uses TRBV5-1 with TRBJ1-3; 7 nucleotides match TRBD1. Trimming cost V 5 bases and J 0 bases; bases outside gene matches: 5. The V gene's germline CDR1 is SGHRS and CDR2 YFSETQ. The CDR3 is made up of 15 amino acids. CDR3 sequence reads: CASRRGTASGNTIYF. The CDR3, as DNA: TGCGCCAGCAGAAGAGGGACAGCCTCTGGAAACACCATATATTTT.

The rearrangement uses TRBV7-7 and TRBJ2-4; D is unresolved. The V gene lost 5 bases and the J gene lost 6 bases, with 11 bases spanning the gap. CDR1 SSHAT and CDR2 FNYEAQ come from the germline V gene (reference sequence). The CDR3 is 13 residues long. CDR3 nucleotide sequence: TGTGCCAGCAGCCCCTCCCCGGGAAACATTCAGTACTTC. Protein sequence: CASSPSPGNIQYF.

The chain carries TRBV2 and TRBJ1-5; 9 bases align to TRBD1. The CDR3 sequence is 14 residues long. Germline trimming cut 7 bases from V and 5 bases from J; bases unmatched to any gene: 6. CDR1 and CDR2 (germline): SNHLY, FYNNEI. The CDR3 sequence is CASMMDRGHQPQHF. CDR3 DNA sequence: TGTGCCAGCATGATGGACAGGGGTCATCAGCCCCAGCATTTT.

A few counts support this clone. The chain has TRBV13 and TRBJ2-7; D not certain. The V gene lost 2 bases and the J gene lost 0 bases, with 8 bases spanning the gap. Looked up from germline, CDR1 is PRHDT and CDR2 is FYEKMQ (reference sequence). The CDR3 has 14 amino acids. CDR3 residues: CASSLISVSYEQYF. CDR3 coding DNA: TGTGCCAGCAGCTTAATTAGTGTCTCCTACGAGCAGTACTTC.

This sequence joins TRBV28 and TRBJ2-3; TRBD1 is a possible D gene (6 bases). V was trimmed by 10 bases and J by 6 bases, leaving 14 bases between them. Germline values: CDR1 MDHEN, CDR2 SYDVKM. The length of the CDR3 is 12 residues. CDR3 loop: CAIWGRGDTQYF. CDR3 sequence (DNA): TGTGCCATCTGGGGGCGAGGGGATACGCAGTATTTT.

The V gene is TRBV5-1, the J gene TRBJ2-3; D uncertain. Germline CDR1 is SGHRS and CDR2 is YFSETQ. The CDR3 spans 11 residues. Trimming left V 10 bases short and J 5 bases short, with 11 bases between. CDR3 loop: CASLGLDTQYF. The CDR3 DNA reads TGCGCCTCCCTCGGTTTAGATACGCAGTATTTT.